What follows are 25 T cell receptor beta chains derived from one specimen sequenced in a study of TIL therapy for anti-PD-1-resistant metastatic lung cancer. Time point indicated: pre-treatment sample, taken before nivolumab and TIL therapy. Pleural nodules or supraclavicular lymph nodes made up most of the excised metastases sampled. This was the immunoSEQ v3 assay. Produced via immunoSEQ multiplex PCR; TCRdb's table is partial and in-frame only. The repertoire holds around 8,000 clones, with roughly 69% as singletons. The specimen was tumor tissue, collected at baseline. The receptors come from a person aged 30 to 80 with non-small cell lung cancer.

The chain couples TRBV11-2 to TRBJ2-7, with a tentative D call TRBD1 (6 bases). CDR1 and CDR2 (germline): SGHAT, FQNNGV. With 1 base removed from V and 1 base from J, the gap between germline ends came to 8 bases. The CDR3 consists of 14 residues. The CDR3 DNA sequence: TGTGCCAGCAGCTTAGTGCAGGGGTCCTACGAGCAGTACTTC. This gives the protein CASSLVQGSYEQYF.

The gene calls are TRBV5-6 and TRBJ2-3; 8 bases align to TRBD2. With V trimmed by 4 bases and J by 2 bases, 12 bases remained unmatched. Germline lookup yields CDR1 SGHDT and CDR2 YYEEEE. CDR3 length: 17 amino acids. CDR3 in DNA: TGTGCCAGCAGCGGGGCGTCTTGGACTAGCCCCACAGATACGCAGTATTTT. This gives the protein CASSGASWTSPTDTQYF.

The chain employs TRBV28 and TRBJ2-1, with D possibly matching TRBD2 (6 bases). V gave up 6 bases and J gave up 4 bases, with 31 bases separating them. The germline CDR1 and CDR2 sequences are MDHEN and SYDVKM. This CDR3 spans 20 amino acids. The CDR3 DNA reads TGTGCCAGCAGCGGCCGGCGGGGTAGCGTAGTCCCTCGGAGTTACAATGAGCAGTTCTTC. Protein sequence: CASSGRRGSVVPRSYNEQFF.

This clone was counted a single time. This chain links TRBV27 with TRBJ2-3; possible D gene TRBD2, 6 bases. Trimming removed 9 bases at V and 0 bases at J, with 10 bases between. The length of the CDR3 is 13 residues. Germline CDR1 is MNHEY and CDR2 is SMNVEV (reference sequence). DNA for the CDR3: TGTGCCAGTAGGGACTTAAGCACAGATACGCAGTATTTT. Translated, it gives CASRDLSTDTQYF.

The rearrangement uses TRBV7-2 and TRBJ1-6; D gene ambiguous. The germline V and J ends were trimmed by 3 bases and 0 bases, with 6 bases remaining between them. The CDR3 is made up of 15 amino acids. Germline CDR1 is SGHTA and CDR2 is FQGNSA. The DNA of the CDR3 is TGTGCCAGCAGCTTGGGCACCTCCTATAATTCACCCCTCCACTTT. It yields the protein CASSLGTSYNSPLHF.

The chain joins TRBV10-3 to TRBJ2-4; D possibly corresponds to TRBD2 (5 bases). The germline CDR1 and CDR2 sequences are ENHRY and SYGVKD. CDR3 length equals 16 residues. Trimming stripped 2 bases from V and 0 bases from J, with 11 bases between. The CDR3 is CAISEGLGIAKNIQYF. The CDR3 region has the DNA TGTGCCATCAGTGAGGGACTCGGGATAGCCAAAAACATTCAGTACTTC.

The gene calls are TRBV6-4 and TRBJ2-3, with D unresolved. Germline V gene data show CDR1 as MRHNA and CDR2 as SNTAGT. The CDR3 loop spans 13 amino acids. V gave up 2 bases and J gave up 4 bases, with 7 bases separating them. Here the CDR3 DNA reads TGTGCCAGCAGTGACGGGGAATCAGATACGCAGTATTTT. It specifies CASSDGESDTQYF.

The CDR3: CASSSGPFEAFF. CDR3 DNA sequence: TGTGCCAGCAGCTCCGGGCCCTTTGAAGCTTTCTTT. The V gene is TRBV13, the J gene TRBJ1-1; D gene unclear. From germline, CDR1 is PRHDT and CDR2 FYEKMQ (reference sequence). This CDR3 region has 12 residues. Trimming cost V 4 bases and J 7 bases, with 10 bases left between them.

The chain carries TRBV6-6 and TRBJ2-7, with D unclear. Germline V gives CDR1 MNHNY, CDR2 SVGAGI (reference sequence). CDR3 size: 12 residues. V lost 4 bases and J lost 4, with 8 bases in between. CDR3 bases: TGTGCCAGCAGTTTTAGCTGGTACGAGCAGTACTTC. It specifies CASSFSWYEQYF.

V is TRBV19 and J is TRBJ2-5; a weak D match, TRBD1 (6 bases). V lost 3 bases and J lost 4, with 15 bases in between. The CDR3 has 15 residues. Germline lookup yields CDR1 LNHDA and CDR2 SQIVND (reference sequence). The CDR3 sequence is CASSISDSRRETQYF. As DNA, the CDR3 is TGTGCCAGTAGTATTTCGGACAGTCGCCGAGAGACCCAGTACTTC.

The table lists this clone with a few counts. The gene calls are TRBV19 and TRBJ2-2, with 8 nucleotides matching TRBD2. CDR3 length: 15 residues. The germline CDR1 and CDR2 sequences are LNHDA and SQIVND (reference sequence). V dropped 3 bases and J dropped 0; count of bases not matched to a gene: 0. The CDR3 reads CASSMTSANTGELFF. CDR3 bases: TGTGCCAGTAGTATGACTAGCGCGAACACCGGGGAGCTGTTTTTT.

This chain uses TRBV25-1 with TRBJ1-2; a possible D gene is TRBD1 (6 bases). The V end was cut by 6 bases, the J end by 2 bases, with 10 bases between. Germline CDR1 reads MGHDK; CDR2 reads SYGVNS. The CDR3 extends over 13 amino acids. CDR3 DNA: TGTGCCAGCAGCCTAACAGGGAACTATGGCTACACCTTC. Protein product: CASSLTGNYGYTF.

As to this clone: Its ends do not fully match the called genes, so a read error is possible. The rearrangement links TRBV7-7 to TRBJ2-3; TRBD1 aligns across 11 bases. CDR1 and CDR2 (germline): SSHAT, FNYEAQ (reference sequence). CDR3 size: 15 residues. CDR3 coding DNA: TGTGCTAGCAGCCCGGGACAGGGGGGCACAGATACGCAGTATTTT. Its translation is CASSPGQGGTDTQYF.

This clone occurred a few times. The CDR3 nucleotides read TGTGCCAGCAGCTTAGGGGAGCTAGCCCGCCACGAGCAGTACTTC. Translation: CASSLGELARHEQYF. The chain recombines TRBV7-9 with TRBJ2-7; tentative D call: TRBD2 (5 bases). Per the germline V gene, CDR1 is SEHNR and CDR2 is FQNEAQ (reference sequence). The CDR3 extends over 15 amino acids. Trimming shortened V by 1 base and J by 5 bases, and 15 bases separated the two germline ends.

This clone was detected only a few times. The chain couples TRBV14 to TRBJ1-1, with a weak D call TRBD1 (6 bases). CDR1 is SGHDN, CDR2 FVKESK, per germline. V gave up 1 base and J gave up 5 bases, with 11 bases separating them. This CDR3 region has 14 residues. In DNA, the CDR3 is TGTGCCAGCAGCCAAGCTCTAGGGGGAACTGAAGCTTTCTTT. Protein: CASSQALGGTEAFF.

The gene calls are TRBV6-1 and TRBJ1-5; TRBD1 matches at 9 bases. CDR1 and CDR2 (germline): MNHNS, SASEGT. CDR3 length: 16 amino acids. V shed 2 bases, J shed 4 bases, and the junction held 6 bases outside the gene matches. The CDR3 DNA is TGTGCCAGCAGTGAAATCGGGGGGACAGGGAATCAGCCCCAGCATTTT. Residues: CASSEIGGTGNQPQHF.

The V and J genes are TRBV4-3 and TRBJ1-5; D unresolved. The CDR3 contains 14 residues. CDR1 and CDR2 (germline): LGHNA, YSLEER. V lost 5 bases to trimming and J lost 7 bases, with 15 bases between them. The CDR3 loop reads CASSVEAWGQPQHF. The CDR3 DNA sequence: TGCGCCAGCAGCGTCGAAGCGTGGGGACAGCCCCAGCATTTT.

By sample share, this clone is medium-sized. This sequence joins TRBV7-8 and TRBJ2-1; D gene unclear. Per germline, CDR1 SGHVS and CDR2 FQNEAQ. The CDR3 is 18 residues long. Trimming removed 2 bases from V and 1 base from J, with 18 bases in between. The CDR3 DNA follows: TGTGCCAGCAGCTTACCCTACACGGGCCACCGTTCCTACAATGAGCAGTTCTTC. It encodes CASSLPYTGHRSYNEQFF. Full variable domain (missing parts from reference TRBV7-8 and TRBJ2-1): GAGVSQSPRYKVAKRGQDVALRCDPISGHVSLFWYQQALGQGPEFLTYFQNEAQLDKSGLPSDRFFAERPEGSVSTLKIQRTQQEDSAVYLCASSLPYTGHRSYNEQFFGPGTRLTVL.

This clone has a handful of counts. This rearrangement joins TRBV6-5 to TRBJ2-7, with D perhaps TRBD2 (6 bases). CDR3 length: 14 amino acids. Germline CDR1 and CDR2: MNHEY and SVGAGI. The V end lost 7 bases, the J end lost 0 bases, and 13 bases lay between the germline ends. CDR3 residues: CASNARGGSYEQYF. DNA for the CDR3: TGTGCCAGCAATGCTCGGGGAGGCTCCTACGAGCAGTACTTC.

V gene TRBV5-8 combines with J gene TRBJ2-3, with 10 bases identical to TRBD1. This CDR3 is built from 15 residues. Germline V gene lookup returns CDR1 SGHTS and CDR2 YDEGEE. V was pared by 1 base and J by 4 bases, with 3 bases of the junction left unmatched. CDR3 loop: CASSLSGQGADTQYF. The DNA for the CDR3 is TGTGCCAGCAGCTTGAGCGGACAGGGGGCAGATACGCAGTATTTT.

V and J are TRBV27 and TRBJ1-2; D gene ambiguous. CDR3 size: 15 residues. Germline CDR1 MNHEY, CDR2 SMNVEV (reference sequence). The V and J ends lost 3 bases and 8 bases respectively, with 19 bases between them. The CDR3 DNA reads TGTGCCAGCAGTTTGACGTTCGGGCACCCGAGGGGCTACACCTTC. Its translation is CASSLTFGHPRGYTF.

This clone appeared a single time. The chain has TRBV19 and TRBJ2-1; D possibly matches TRBD1 or TRBD2 (5 bases each). This CDR3 is built from 12 residues. Per the germline V gene, CDR1 is LNHDA and CDR2 is SQIVND (reference sequence). V was pared by 3 bases and J by 6 bases, with 6 bases between. DNA for the CDR3: TGTGCCAGTAGTATGGGACCCAATGAGCAGTTCTTC. Its translation is CASSMGPNEQFF.

The chain recombines TRBV4-2 with TRBJ1-1; 7 bases match TRBD1. V shed 4 bases, J shed 7 bases, and the junction held 6 bases outside the gene matches. The CDR3 length is 13 residues. Germline V CDR1 and CDR2: LGHNA, YNFKEQ. The chain's CDR3 is CASSRDRAGEAFF. The DNA of the CDR3 is TGTGCCAGCAGCCGTGACAGGGCGGGTGAAGCTTTCTTT.

This clone showed up just once. This chain uses TRBV27 with TRBJ1-1, with 7 positions matching TRBD1. The germline gives CDR1 MNHEY, CDR2 SMNVEV (reference sequence). V trimming: 0 bases; J trimming: 3 bases; junction bases outside the gene matches: 7. The CDR3 has 16 amino acids. In DNA, the CDR3 is TGTGCCAGCAGTTTATCGATGGGACAGCTCTACACTGAAGCTTTCTTT. The encoded protein is CASSLSMGQLYTEAFF.

This clone has just a few counts. This chain links TRBV6-1 with TRBJ1-1, with TRBD1 as a possible D gene (6 bases). The ends were cut back, 5 bases at V and 0 bases at J, with 13 bases in the middle. CDR1 MNHNS and CDR2 SASEGT come from the germline V gene. This CDR3 spans 15 amino acids. The CDR3 DNA reads as TGTGCCAGCAGTACGGGACACTTACTGAACACTGAAGCTTTCTTT. Translation: CASSTGHLLNTEAFF.